Below, 21 T cell receptor beta chains from the same sample are listed, as sequenced in a study of T cells in tuberculosis. Measured with immunoSEQ multiplex PCR; TCRdb has only the in-frame clones, and not every one. The data contain 55,000 to 60,000 clones, around 90% of them singletons. Sorting used thawed, overnight-rested PBMC stained with anti-CD3, a viability dye and GMM-loaded CD1B tetramer. CD1B tetramers were loaded with Rhodococcus equi-derived C32 glucose monomycolate. The sequenced sample was CD1b-GMM tetramer-negative cells sorted from PBMCs. These receptors all come from an adult woman with latent tuberculosis.

The chain is built from TRBV18 and TRBJ1-2; D is possibly TRBD1 (5 bases). The CDR3 has 13 amino acids. Trimming shortened V by 3 bases and J by 3 bases, and 8 bases separated the two germline ends. CDR1 and CDR2 from the germline V gene are KGHSH and LQKENI. CDR3 sequence: CASSPVRDYGYTF. The DNA of the CDR3 is TGTGCCAGCTCACCTGTCAGGGACTATGGCTACACCTTC.

This chain uses TRBV19 with TRBJ1-2, with D perhaps matching TRBD1 (5 bases). V gave up 4 bases and J gave up 0 bases, with 21 bases separating them. This CDR3 is built from 18 residues. Germline-derived CDR1 and CDR2 are LNHDA and SQIVND (reference sequence). The CDR3 DNA follows: TGTGCCAGTAGTACGGCTCGGCAGGGCATCGGAGCTAACTATGGCTACACCTTC. The encoded protein is CASSTARQGIGANYGYTF.

The V and J genes are TRBV7-2 and TRBJ2-2; TRBD2 is a possible D gene (5 bases). CDR3 length equals 15 residues. V lost 3 bases and J lost 5, with 13 bases in between. The V gene's germline CDR1 is SGHTA and CDR2 FQGNSA. The CDR3 reads CASSFSTPGTGELFF. CDR3 nucleotide sequence: TGTGCCAGCAGCTTTTCGACCCCGGGGACCGGGGAGCTGTTTTTT. Based on the CDR3 plus reference TRBV7-2 and TRBJ2-2, the full variable domain is GAGVSQSPSNKVTEKGKDVELRCDPISGHTALYWYRQSLGQGLEFLIYFQGNSAPDKSGLPSDRFSAERTGGSVSTLTIQRTQQEDSAVYLCASSFSTPGTGELFFGEGSRLTVL.

The CDR3 is CASSFDRGGINEQFF. In nucleotides, the CDR3 is TGTGCCAGCAGCTTCGATAGGGGGGGGATAAATGAGCAGTTCTTC. The gene calls are TRBV7-3 and TRBJ2-1; D possibly corresponds to TRBD2 (7 bases). The CDR3 totals 15 residues. The V end was cut by 3 bases, the J end by 7 bases, with 16 bases between. The germline CDR1 and CDR2 sequences are SGHTA and FQGTGA.

The rearrangement links TRBV4-1 to TRBJ2-7; 7 positions agree with TRBD1. Germline CDR1 reads MGHRA; CDR2 reads YSYEKL. The CDR3 is 15 amino acids. V dropped 1 base and J dropped 0; count of bases not matched to a gene: 3. CDR3 nucleotides: TGCGCCAGCAGCCAAGTAGGGACAGACTCCTACGAGCAGTACTTC. This codes for CASSQVGTDSYEQYF.

This chain joins TRBV11-3 and TRBJ2-1; 12 positions agree with TRBD2. Trimming took 1 base from V and 5 from J; bases not matched to a gene: 3. CDR1 is SGHNT and CDR2 is YENEEA in the germline V gene. The CDR3 totals 16 residues. The CDR3 spells CASSLARTSGDNEQFF. The DNA for the CDR3 is TGTGCCAGCAGCTTAGCTCGGACTAGCGGGGACAATGAGCAGTTCTTC.

The chain employs TRBV18 and TRBJ2-2; D not certain. The CDR3 length is 18 residues. Trimming left V 4 bases short and J 0 bases short, with 18 bases between. The germline CDR1 and CDR2 sequences are KGHSH and LQKENI. CDR3 nucleotides: TGTGCCAGCTCACTATATACCAGTCTAGACGCGAACACCGGGGAGCTGTTTTTT. Its protein is CASSLYTSLDANTGELFF.

The chain is built from TRBV21-1 and TRBJ2-3; the DNA was not used to check the table's D call, TRBD2. TRBV21-1 is annotated as a pseudogene. This CDR3 region has 16 residues. CDR3 residues: CASSKAGSGEEDTQYF. CDR3 in DNA: TGTGCCAGCAGCAAAGCAGGGTCTGGGGAGGAGGATACGCAGTATTTT.

This sequence joins TRBV6-6 and TRBJ2-2; 9 bases are a match to TRBD2. The CDR3 is 14 amino acids. Germline CDR1 is MNHNY and CDR2 is SVGAGI (reference sequence). With V trimmed by 6 bases and J by 3 bases, 2 bases remained unmatched. The CDR3, as DNA: TGTGCCAGCAGGACTAGCGGATACACCGGGGAGCTGTTTTTT. Protein: CASRTSGYTGELFF.

J is TRBJ2-5 and V is TRBV4-3; 7 bases are a match to TRBD2. Per the germline V gene, CDR1 is LGHNA and CDR2 is YSLEER. This CDR3 has 16 residues. Germline trimming cut 2 bases from V and 4 bases from J; bases unmatched to any gene: 10. CDR3 nucleotide sequence: TGCGCCAGCAGCCAAAATTGGCGGGGGAATGGAGAGACCCAGTACTTC. It translates to CASSQNWRGNGETQYF.

This sequence joins TRBV6-6 and TRBJ1-2, with D perhaps matching TRBD1 (6 bases). The CDR3 is 13 residues long. V was clipped by 8 bases and J by 4 bases, with 14 bases between them. Germline loops: CDR1 MNHNY, CDR2 SVGAGI (reference sequence). CDR3 residues: CASGSDSFYGYTF. CDR3 in DNA: TGTGCCAGCGGTTCGGACAGTTTCTATGGCTACACCTTC.

The chain carries TRBV19 and TRBJ1-2; D unclear. The germline V and J ends were trimmed by 5 bases and 5 bases, with 9 bases remaining between them. This CDR3 contains 12 residues. Germline V gene data show CDR1 as LNHDA and CDR2 as SQIVND (reference sequence). The CDR3 spells CASSGGHYGYTF. For the CDR3, the DNA is TGTGCCAGTAGTGGAGGTCATTATGGCTACACCTTC.

V gene TRBV9 combines with J gene TRBJ1-1; tentatively, D is TRBD1 (6 bases). Germline CDR1 and CDR2: SGDLS and YYNGEE. The CDR3 has 18 amino acids. V lost 0 bases and J 0 bases, leaving 18 bases between the germline ends. The CDR3 region has the DNA TGTGCCAGCAGCGTAGCTACGACAGGTCCGCCGATGAACACTGAAGCTTTCTTT. This sequence encodes CASSVATTGPPMNTEAFF.

Written as DNA, the CDR3 is TGTGCCAGCAGCCCGGAAGGAGTGTCAGATACGCAGTATTTT. Its protein is CASSPEGVSDTQYF. V usage is TRBV9 and J usage is TRBJ2-3; no clear D. V dropped 4 bases and J dropped 4 bases, with 13 bases sitting between them. Germline V lookup: CDR1 SGDLS, CDR2 YYNGEE. CDR3 length equals 14 residues. The full variable domain, completed using reference TRBV9 and TRBJ2-3, is DSGVTQTPKHLITATGQRVTLRCSPRSGDLSVYWYQQSLDQGLQFLIQYYNGEERAKGNILERFSAQQFPDLHSELNLSSLELGDSALYFCASSPEGVSDTQYFGPGTRLTVL.

This clone was found a few times. The CDR3 protein is CASSPSLRAGGTDTQYF. The CDR3 bases are TGTGCCAGCAGCCCTTCCCTACGAGCGGGGGGCACAGATACGCAGTATTTT. This chain links TRBV5-4 with TRBJ2-3, with TRBD2 identical over 8 bases. The trim removed 4 bases at V and 1 base at J, leaving 11 bases unmatched. Per the germline V gene, CDR1 is SGHNT and CDR2 is YYREEE (reference sequence). CDR3 length: 17 amino acids.

J is TRBJ2-2 and V is TRBV2; D uncertain. V was shortened by 7 bases and J by 0 bases, with 9 bases between the two germline ends. The CDR3 loop spans 14 amino acids. Germline V gene lookup returns CDR1 SNHLY and CDR2 FYNNEI. The CDR3 reads CASKETPNTGELFF. The DNA for the CDR3 is TGTGCCAGCAAAGAGACTCCGAACACCGGGGAGCTGTTTTTT.

This clone occurred a few times. The genes are TRBV7-9 and TRBJ1-1; D ambiguous. Trimming left V 3 bases short and J 5 bases short, with 10 bases between. Germline-derived CDR1 and CDR2 are SEHNR and FQNEAQ (reference sequence). The CDR3 has 13 amino acids. CDR3: CASSLLIGTEAFF. In DNA form, the CDR3 reads TGTGCCAGCAGCTTGTTAATCGGGACTGAAGCTTTCTTT.

The gene calls are TRBV6-5 and TRBJ2-3; D may be TRBD1 (6 bases). Per the germline V gene, CDR1 is MNHEY and CDR2 is SVGAGI. The CDR3 is made up of 14 amino acids. V was shortened by 8 bases and J by 5 bases, with 17 bases between the two germline ends. The CDR3: CASGTGSGVDTQYF. CDR3 in DNA: TGTGCCAGCGGTACAGGGTCGGGCGTAGATACGCAGTATTTT.

The rearrangement joins TRBV11-2 to TRBJ2-1, with 9 bases that match TRBD2. This CDR3 has 16 residues. J was trimmed by 0 bases and V by 6 bases; bases with no gene match: 6. Germline V lookup: CDR1 SGHAT, CDR2 FQNNGV. DNA of the CDR3: TGTGCCAGCAGTCATAGCGGGGGTCACTCCTACAATGAGCAGTTCTTC. This translates into CASSHSGGHSYNEQFF.

This sequence joins TRBV5-1 and TRBJ2-1; TRBD2 agrees at 11 bases. The length of the CDR3 is 16 residues. V shed 0 bases and J 8 bases; nucleotides not matched to a gene: 7. Germline V lookup: CDR1 SGHRS, CDR2 YFSETQ. The CDR3 region is CASSLGSGRAGHEQFF. The CDR3 DNA reads TGCGCCAGCAGCTTGGGTAGCGGGAGGGCCGGCCATGAGCAGTTCTTC.

The V gene is TRBV7-2, the J gene TRBJ2-7; a possible D gene is TRBD1 (5 bases). V was trimmed by 1 base and J by 1 base, leaving 5 bases between them. This CDR3 is built from 13 residues. Looked up from germline, CDR1 is SGHTA and CDR2 is FQGNSA. CDR3 bases: TGTGCCAGCAGCTTAGACAGGTCCTACGAGCAGTACTTC. Translated, it gives CASSLDRSYEQYF.